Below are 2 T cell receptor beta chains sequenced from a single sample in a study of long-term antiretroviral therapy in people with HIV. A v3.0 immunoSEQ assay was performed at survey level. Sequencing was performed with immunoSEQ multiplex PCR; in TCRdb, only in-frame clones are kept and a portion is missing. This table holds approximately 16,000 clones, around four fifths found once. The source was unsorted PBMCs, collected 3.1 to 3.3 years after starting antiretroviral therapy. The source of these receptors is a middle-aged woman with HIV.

In DNA, the CDR3 is TGTGCCAGCAGCTTAGCGTTTAGCGGGGTATCGGAGACCCAGTACTTC. This sequence encodes CASSLAFSGVSETQYF. This rearrangement joins TRBV7-9 to TRBJ2-5; 8 positions agree with TRBD2. CDR1 is SEHNR and CDR2 is FQNEAQ in the germline V gene (reference sequence). The CDR3 length is 16 residues. Trimming took 0 bases from V and 5 from J; bases not matched to a gene: 8.

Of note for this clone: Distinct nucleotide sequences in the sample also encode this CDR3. DNA for the CDR3: TGTGCCAGCAGTCCAGGGACAGCGAACACTGAAGCTTTCTTT. The encoded protein is CASSPGTANTEAFF. V gene TRBV7-8 combines with J gene TRBJ1-1, with 7 bases fitting TRBD1. CDR1 is SGHVS, CDR2 FQNEAQ, per germline. This CDR3 has 14 residues. J was trimmed by 1 base and V by 6 bases; bases with no gene match: 5. Supplemented by reference TRBV7-8 and TRBJ1-1, the full variable domain reads GAGVSQSPRYKVAKRGQDVALRCDPISGHVSLFWYQQALGQGPEFLTYFQNEAQLDKSGLPSDRFFAERPEGSVSTLKIQRTQQEDSAVYLCASSPGTANTEAFFGQGTRLTVV.